The 11 T cell receptor beta chains below come from one sample, sequenced in a study of T-cell reconstitution after alpha-beta-depleted transplantation in children. A library of TCRbeta sequences, prepared with unique molecular identifiers, was generated. TCRdb re-called the PCR reads through MiXCR, storing one row per CDR3 protein. The data show 500,000 to 650,000 distinct CDR3 sequences, with about an eighth seen just once and around 15% held by the top ten. The material sequenced was PBMCs, mostly from graft donor cells, taken 180 days after TCRalphabeta/CD19-depleted stem cell transplant. The origin of the receptors is a female patient aged 2 to 10 who had a stem cell transplant for aplastic anemia, so the T cells may come from the graft donor.

Ten or more counts support this clonotype. The rearrangement uses TRBV12-3 or TRBV12-4 and TRBJ2-3; 14 bases align to TRBD2. Losses at the gene ends were 8 bases for V and 5 bases for J; bases not matched to a gene: 6. The CDR3 spans 15 residues. For the CDR3, the DNA is TGTGCCAGCTGCAGGGGACTAGCGGGAGTAGATACGCAGTATTTT. Translated: CASCRGLAGVDTQYF.

This clonotype was found a few times. Compared with germline, one end of the junction differs, possibly owing to a read error. This chain joins TRBV6-5 and TRBJ1-4, with 8 bases fitting TRBD1. This CDR3 contains 10 residues. CDR1 and CDR2 (germline): MNHEY, SVGAGI. The CDR3 loop reads CARENRDRYF. The CDR3 DNA reads as TGTGCCAGGGAAAACCGGGACAGGTATTTT.

The chain employs TRBV27 and TRBJ1-2; no definite D call. The ends were cut back, 0 bases at V and 8 bases at J, with 10 bases in the middle. The CDR3 has 13 residues. CDR1 and CDR2 from the germline V gene are MNHEY and SMNVEV (reference sequence). The CDR3 spells CASSLSSGSGYTF. CDR3 nucleotides: TGTGCCAGCAGTTTATCATCCGGGAGCGGCTACACCTTC.

This chain joins TRBV18 and TRBJ1-1; a weak D match, TRBD1 (5 bases). Trimming shortened V by 5 bases and J by 6 bases, and 13 bases separated the two germline ends. The CDR3 consists of 13 residues. CDR1 KGHSH and CDR2 LQKENI come from the germline V gene. CDR3 nucleotides: TGTGCCAGCTCAAGCCTGGGGACCCCTGAAGCTTTCTTT. This gives the protein CASSSLGTPEAFF.

The rearrangement uses TRBV20-1 and TRBJ1-1; D uncertain. CDR1 is DFQATT, CDR2 SNEGSKA, per germline (reference sequence). Trimming shortened V by 7 bases and J by 0 bases, and 12 bases separated the two germline ends. The CDR3 loop spans 13 amino acids. DNA of the CDR3: TGCAGTGTTGGGAGAGATTTGAACACTGAAGCTTTCTTT. Its protein is CSVGRDLNTEAFF.

The table lists this clonotype with many counts. J is TRBJ2-7 and V is TRBV5-1; TRBD1 aligns across 7 bases. CDR1 and CDR2 from the germline V gene are SGHRS and YFSETQ. This CDR3 is 14 amino acids long. Losses at the gene ends were 7 bases for V and 6 bases for J; bases not matched to a gene: 13. Here the CDR3 DNA reads TGCGCCAGCGGCCCGCCCGGGACAGAGGGCGAGCAGTACTTC. This translates into CASGPPGTEGEQYF. Drawing the rest from reference TRBV5-1 and TRBJ2-7, the complete variable domain is KAGVTQTPRYLIKTRGQQVTLSCSPISGHRSVSWYQQTPGQGLQFLFEYFSETQRNKGNFPGRFSGRQFSNSRSEMNVSTLELGDSALYLCASGPPGTEGEQYFGPGTRLTVT.

This chain joins TRBV28 and TRBJ2-7, with TRBD1 identical over 8 bases. Germline CDR1 MDHEN, CDR2 SYDVKM. V lost 8 bases and J lost 0; bases outside the gene matches: 9. The CDR3 has 15 amino acids. The CDR3 reads CASAGGAHSSYEQYF. DNA for the CDR3: TGTGCCAGCGCAGGGGGCGCACACAGCTCCTACGAGCAGTACTTC.

In the case of this clonotype: Germline is not matched at one junction end, which may reflect a read error. V gene TRBV28 combines with J gene TRBJ2-5, with D unclear. The CDR3 is made up of 13 amino acids. CDR1 and CDR2 (germline): MDHEN, SYDVKM. CDR3 nucleotides: TGTGCCACCAGTTTTTCGGGTCAAGAGACCCAGTACTTC. This codes for CATSFSGQETQYF.

The chain links TRBV29-1 to TRBJ2-1; 7 positions agree with TRBD2. CDR1 and CDR2 (germline): SQVTM, ANQGSEA. Trimming cost V 4 bases and J 3 bases; bases outside gene matches: 12. The CDR3 is 16 residues long. CDR3 amino acids: CSVVVSASGHYNEQFF. DNA for the CDR3: TGCAGCGTTGTTGTCTCAGCTAGCGGACACTACAATGAGCAGTTCTTC.

V gene TRBV7-8 combines with J gene TRBJ2-1; tentatively, D is TRBD1 or TRBD2 (5 bases each). The CDR3 spans 16 residues. Germline CDR1 SGHVS, CDR2 FQNEAQ. V was cut by 0 bases and J by 2 bases, with 11 bases left in between. The CDR3, as DNA: TGTGCCAGCAGCTTAGCTGGGGGAGTTGCCTACAATGAGCAGTTCTTC. This encodes CASSLAGGVAYNEQFF.

The chain has TRBV20-1 and TRBJ1-1; no definite D call. The CDR3 covers 11 residues. Germline V lookup: CDR1 DFQATT, CDR2 SNEGSKA (reference sequence). The CDR3 loop reads CSHGISTEAFF. The CDR3 nucleotides are TGCAGCCACGGAATTAGCACTGAAGCTTTCTTT.